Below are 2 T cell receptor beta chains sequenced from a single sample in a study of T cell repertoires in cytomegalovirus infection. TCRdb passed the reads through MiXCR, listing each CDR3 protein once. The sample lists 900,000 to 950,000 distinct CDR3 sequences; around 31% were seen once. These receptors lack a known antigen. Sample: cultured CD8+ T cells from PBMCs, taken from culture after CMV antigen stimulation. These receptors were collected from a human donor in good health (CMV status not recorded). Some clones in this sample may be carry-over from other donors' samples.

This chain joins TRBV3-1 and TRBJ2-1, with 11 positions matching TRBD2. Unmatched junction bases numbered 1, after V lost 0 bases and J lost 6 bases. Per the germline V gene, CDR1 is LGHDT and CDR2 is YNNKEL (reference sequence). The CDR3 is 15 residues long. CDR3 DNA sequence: TGTGCCAGCAGCCAAGAAGGGACTAGCGGCAATGAGCAGTTCTTC. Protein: CASSQEGTSGNEQFF.

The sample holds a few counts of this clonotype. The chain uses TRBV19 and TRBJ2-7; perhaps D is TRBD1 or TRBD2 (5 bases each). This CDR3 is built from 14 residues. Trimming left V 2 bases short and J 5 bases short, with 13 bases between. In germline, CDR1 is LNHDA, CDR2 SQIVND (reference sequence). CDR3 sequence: CASSIWDRSDEQYF. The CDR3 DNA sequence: TGTGCCAGTAGTATATGGGACCGTTCAGACGAGCAGTACTTC.